Each of the 2 T cell receptor beta chains below was sequenced from the same sample in a study of early T cells in non-severe SARS-CoV-2 infection. TCRdb ran MiXCR on the 5' RACE reads and lists one entry per CDR3 protein. The table records over 50,000 distinct CDR3 sequences, approximately 8.4% of them present only once. The specimen was whole blood. These receptors came from an adult who was a healthcare worker with PCR-confirmed SARS-CoV-2 infection or an uninfected control (not recorded which).

The J gene is TRBJ1-1, the V gene TRBV7-8, with 7 bases lining up with TRBD1. V lost 5 bases, J lost 5 bases, and 11 bases stayed unmatched. Germline loops: CDR1 SGHVS, CDR2 FQNEAQ. The CDR3 is 15 residues long. The chain's CDR3 is CASSALQGLGTEAFF. In DNA, the CDR3 is TGTGCCAGCAGCGCCTTACAGGGGTTGGGTACTGAAGCTTTCTTT.

The rearrangement joins TRBV28 to TRBJ1-4; TRBD1 matches at 8 bases. The germline CDR1 and CDR2 sequences are MDHEN and SYDVKM. This CDR3 spans 14 amino acids. V was clipped by 10 bases and J by 4 bases; unmatched bases: 8. CDR3 loop: CATQRTGNNEKLFF. The CDR3 bases are TGTGCCACTCAAAGGACAGGGAATAATGAAAAACTGTTTTTT.